A selection of T cell receptor beta chains follows, all from one sample in a study of T cells in Graves' hyperthyroidism and ophthalmopathy. TCRdb reprocessed the multiplex PCR reads via MiXCR and lists one record per CDR3 protein. This table holds around 580,000 distinct CDR3 sequences, around 46% found once. Sequenced material: peripheral blood or thyroid tissue (not recorded which). These receptors all come from a woman aged 18-30 years with Graves' hyperthyroidism. Both conserved end residues are part of each CDR3. A D gene is named only where the DNA matches it firmly. Part of the rows lack a size; the others show once, few, many or a class for expanded clones.

J	size	V	D	DNA	CDR3
TRBJ1-2	few	TRBV7-9	NA	TGTGCCAGCAGCTTAGTTACCGGGGACTATGGCTACACCTTC	CASSLVTGDYGYTF
TRBJ2-5	NA	TRBV29-1	TRBD1	TGCAGCGTTGATTTGGCAGGGGGACCCCTTTGGCAAGAGACCCAGTACTTC	CSVDLAGGPLWQETQYF
TRBJ2-3	few	TRBV5-4	TRBD2	TGTGCCAGCAGCGTGGGACTAGCGGGGGGAGATACGCAGTATTTT	CASSVGLAGGDTQYF
TRBJ2-7	many	TRBV9	NA	TGTGCCAGCGGGGGTGGGGAGCAGTACTTC	CASGGGEQYF
TRBJ1-5	NA	TRBV7-3	NA	TGTGCCAGCAGCTCCGTAGGCAGCAATCAGCCCCAGCATTTT	CASSSVGSNQPQHF
TRBJ1-5	few	TRBV24-1	NA	TGTGCCACCAGGATCCCAAAGACAGGAGCTACCTATAGCAATCAGCCCCAGCATTTT	CATRIPKTGATYSNQPQHF
TRBJ1-3	many	TRBV27	NA	TGTGCCAGCAGTTTCGGCGGGGCTGGAAACACCATATATTTT	CASSFGGAGNTIYF
TRBJ2-7	many	TRBV29-1	TRBD1	TGCAGCGTCTATCGGTTATCGAATACAGGGGGTTACGAGCAGTACTTC	CSVYRLSNTGGYEQYF
TRBJ2-7	few	TRBV14	NA	TGTGCCAGCAGCCCGTTTGGACTAATCAAGGGCGAGCAGTACTTC	CASSPFGLIKGEQYF
TRBJ2-1	few	TRBV2	TRBD2	TGTGCCAGCAGTCTCAAGCATAGCGGGAACGATGAGCAGTTCTTC	CASSLKHSGNDEQFF
TRBJ2-7	once	TRBV6-4	TRBD2	TGTGCCAGCAGTGACGGGGGGGCCTACGAGCAGTACTTC	CASSDGGAYEQYF
TRBJ2-7	many	TRBV27	TRBD2	TGTGCCAGCAGTGGGACTAGCGGGAGGGCTTACGAGCAGTACTTC	CASSGTSGRAYEQYF
TRBJ2-7	NA	TRBV30	NA	TGTGCCTGCTGGCCCGGGGAGCAGTACTTC	CACWPGEQYF
TRBJ2-2	NA	TRBV4-1	NA	TGCGCCAGCAGCCACGGGATGAGGGGCGCCGGGGAGCTGTTTTTT	CASSHGMRGAGELFF
TRBJ2-3	many	TRBV2	NA	TGTGCCAGCAGGTCCACAGATACGCAGTATTTT	CASRSTDTQYF
TRBJ1-2	NA	TRBV3-1	NA	TGTGCCAGCAGCCAGATGACAGCCTATGGCTACACCTTC	CASSQMTAYGYTF
TRBJ1-6	many	TRBV7-8	NA	TGTGCCAGCAGCTTAAAGTCTGCAGGGGTTATTGATTCACCCCTCCACTTT	CASSLKSAGVIDSPLHF
TRBJ2-7	NA	TRBV29-1	NA	TGCAGCGTGGACCTCTACGAGCAGTACTTC	CSVDLYEQYF
TRBJ2-5	NA	TRBV2	TRBD2	TGTGCCAGCAGGCTACTAGCGGGAGGTCGTTCAGAGACCCAGTACTTC	CASRLLAGGRSETQYF
TRBJ2-7	NA	TRBV30	TRBD2	TGTGCCTGGACCCCCGGGACTAGCGGATACGAGCAGTACTTC	CAWTPGTSGYEQYF
TRBJ2-2	NA	TRBV10-3	NA	TGTGCCATCAGTGAGCCGGGCAGGGGAAACACCGGGGAGCTGTTTTTT	CAISEPGRGNTGELFF
TRBJ2-7	NA	TRBV15	NA	TGTGCCAACAGTTACTTAGTGTCCTACGAGCAGTACTTC	CANSYLVSYEQYF
TRBJ1-2	NA	TRBV27	NA	TGTGCCAGCAGTTTATCTGGGGGCAGGGGATACTATGGCTACACCTTC	CASSLSGGRGYYGYTF
TRBJ1-4	NA	TRBV20-1	TRBD1	TGCAGTGCTACCGACAGGGCAACTAATGAAAAACTGTTTTTT	CSATDRATNEKLFF
TRBJ1-6	few	TRBV12-5	NA	TGTGCTAGTCGTCAGGTGGATTCACCCCTCCACTTT	CASRQVDSPLHF
TRBJ2-7	many	TRBV4-1	NA	TGCGCCAGCAGCCCCTCCGACTTTAGGCCCGAGCAGTACTTC	CASSPSDFRPEQYF
TRBJ2-7	many	TRBV4-2	TRBD1	TGTGCCAGCAGCCAAGAGGGTAAAGACAGGGGCTACGAGCAGTACTTC	CASSQEGKDRGYEQYF
TRBJ2-7	many	TRBV5-1	TRBD1	TGCGCCAGCATCACTCCTCCGGGACAGGGGGAATACGAGCAGTACTTC	CASITPPGQGEYEQYF
TRBJ2-7	many	TRBV27	NA	TGTGCCAGCAGTTTAACGGACGGACCGACCTACGAGCAGTACTTC	CASSLTDGPTYEQYF
TRBJ1-2	many	TRBV28	TRBD1	TGTGCCAGCAGTTTAAGGCCAGGGGGGTTTGGCTACACCTTC	CASSLRPGGFGYTF